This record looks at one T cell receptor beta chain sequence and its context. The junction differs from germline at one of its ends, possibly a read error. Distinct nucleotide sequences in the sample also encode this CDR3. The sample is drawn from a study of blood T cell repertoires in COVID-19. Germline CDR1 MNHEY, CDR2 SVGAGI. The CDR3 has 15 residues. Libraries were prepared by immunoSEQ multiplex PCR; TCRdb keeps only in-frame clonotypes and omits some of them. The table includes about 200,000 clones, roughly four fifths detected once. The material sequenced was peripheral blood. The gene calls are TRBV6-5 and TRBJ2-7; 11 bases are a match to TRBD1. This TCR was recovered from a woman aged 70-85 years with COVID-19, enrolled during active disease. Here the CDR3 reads CASINTGQGVYEQYF. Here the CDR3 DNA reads TGTGCCAGCATCAACACGGGACAGGGGGTCTACGAGCAGTACTTT.